Below, 9 T cell receptor beta chains from the same sample are listed, as sequenced in a study of blood T cell repertoires in COVID-19. Sequencing was performed with immunoSEQ multiplex PCR; in TCRdb, only in-frame clones are kept and a portion is missing. Of under 15,000 clones listed, approximately 84% are singletons. The specimen was peripheral blood. The source is a human donor in a cohort sampled during active COVID-19.

V and J are TRBV9 and TRBJ1-3; D unclear. The CDR3 is made up of 15 amino acids. Per the germline V gene, CDR1 is SGDLS and CDR2 is YYNGEE. V lost 4 bases and J lost 4, with 15 bases in between. CDR3 sequence reads: CASSSSGSSGNTIYF. The CDR3 DNA reads as TGTGCCAGCAGCTCGAGCGGGTCATCCGGAAACACCATATATTTT.

The rearrangement uses TRBV6-5 and TRBJ2-1, with 8 positions matching TRBD1. Germline V gene lookup returns CDR1 MNHEY and CDR2 SVGAGI. CDR3 length equals 14 residues. With 8 bases clipped from V and 10 bases from J, the junction kept 13 bases outside the gene matches. The CDR3 protein is CASETGAGWSEQFF. CDR3 in DNA: TGTGCCAGCGAGACAGGGGCTGGATGGTCCGAGCAGTTCTTC.

This chain links TRBV9 with TRBJ1-3, with D possibly being TRBD1 (6 bases). CDR3 length: 17 amino acids. From germline, CDR1 is SGDLS and CDR2 YYNGEE. V was trimmed by 3 bases and J by 0 bases, leaving 16 bases between them. Written as DNA, the CDR3 is TGTGCCAGCAGCGGGAGCGTAACAGGGCGCTCTGGAAACACCATATATTTT. It translates to CASSGSVTGRSGNTIYF.

The chain is built from TRBV6-5 and TRBJ2-1, with D tentatively TRBD1 (5 bases). Germline CDR1 and CDR2: MNHEY and SVGAGI. Trimming cost V 2 bases and J 7 bases, with 6 bases left between them. The CDR3 contains 12 residues. The CDR3 sequence is CASSYRGNEQFF. Here the CDR3 DNA reads TGTGCCAGCAGTTACAGGGGTAATGAGCAGTTCTTC.

The V and J genes are TRBV19 and TRBJ2-6; D is possibly TRBD1 (5 bases). Germline loops: CDR1 LNHDA, CDR2 SQIVND (reference sequence). The CDR3 spans 17 residues. Trimming stripped 0 bases from V and 0 bases from J, with 9 bases between. CDR3 in amino acids: CASSIDETVSGANVLTF. CDR3 coding DNA: TGTGCCAGTAGTATAGATGAGACAGTCTCTGGGGCCAACGTCCTGACTTTC.

The chain couples TRBV7-3 to TRBJ2-5, with 9 bases matching TRBD2. CDR1 is SGHTA and CDR2 is FQGTGA in the germline V gene. The CDR3 is 14 amino acids. Trimming at V came to 5 bases and at J to 4 bases, leaving 5 bases not matched to a gene. The DNA of the CDR3 is TGTGCCAGCAGCCTTGTAGCGGGAGCAGAGACCCAGTACTTC. Translated, it gives CASSLVAGAETQYF.

Many counts were recorded for this clone. The CDR3 loop is CASSRLEGDGYTF. The CDR3 DNA reads TGTGCCAGCAGTCGCCTAGAGGGGGACGGCTACACCTTC. The chain employs TRBV28 and TRBJ1-2, with D tentatively TRBD1 (6 bases). CDR1 and CDR2 (germline): MDHEN, SYDVKM. With 5 bases removed from V and 8 bases from J, the gap between germline ends came to 15 bases. This CDR3 has 13 residues.

The chain couples TRBV3-1 (or the pseudogene TRBV3-2) to TRBJ2-5; 9 positions agree with TRBD1. Trimming cost V 4 bases and J 5 bases; bases outside gene matches: 8. Germline-derived CDR1 and CDR2 are LGHDT and YNNKEL (reference sequence). The CDR3 runs to 15 residues. CDR3 loop: CASSPTGGAEETQYF. CDR3 sequence (DNA): TGTGCCAGCAGCCCTACAGGGGGCGCGGAGGAGACCCAGTACTTC.

This clone has just a few counts. V and J are TRBV5-1 and TRBJ2-7; D not certain. Germline assignment: CDR1 SGHRS and CDR2 YFSETQ. Deletions cut 0 bases from V and 0 bases from J, with 7 bases between. The CDR3 consists of 14 residues. The DNA for the CDR3 is TGCGCCAGCAGCTTGGGTCCCTCCTCCTACGAGCAGTACTTC. Translated: CASSLGPSSYEQYF.